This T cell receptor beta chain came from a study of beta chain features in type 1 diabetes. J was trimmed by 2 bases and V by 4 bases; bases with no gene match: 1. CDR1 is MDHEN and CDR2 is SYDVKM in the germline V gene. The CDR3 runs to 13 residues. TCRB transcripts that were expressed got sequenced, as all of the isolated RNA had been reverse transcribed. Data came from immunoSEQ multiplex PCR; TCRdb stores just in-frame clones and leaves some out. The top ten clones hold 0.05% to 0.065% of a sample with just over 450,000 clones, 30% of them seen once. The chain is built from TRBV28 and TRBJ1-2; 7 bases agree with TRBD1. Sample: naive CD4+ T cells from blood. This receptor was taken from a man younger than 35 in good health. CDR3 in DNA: TGTGCCAGCAGTTCGACAGGGAACTATGGCTACACCTTC. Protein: CASSSTGNYGYTF.